The T cell receptor (beta chain) under discussion was sequenced for a study of T cell responses to AZD1222 COVID-19 vaccine. As concerns this clone: Its matching antigen is unknown.

Findings and caveats of the study: CD4 TCRs linked to vaccination spanned spike, dominating at 160-218 and 743-854.

This CDR3 region has 17 residues. CDR1 is KGHDR and CDR2 is SFDVKD in the germline V gene. V lost 1 base, J lost 7 bases, and 5 bases stayed unmatched. Clones were sequenced by immunoSEQ multiplex PCR, and TCRdb holds only the in-frame ones, with some missing. In the table there are tens of thousands of clones, more than 75% of which are singletons. This material consisted of peripheral blood, taken 28 days after the second AZD1222 dose. The chain couples TRBV24-1 to TRBJ2-3; 15 positions match TRBD2. This receptor was taken from an adult who received the AZD1222 COVID-19 vaccine. DNA of the CDR3: TGTGCCACCAGTGATTTTGGACTAGCGGGGGGGGCAAATACGCAGTATTTT. This sequence encodes CATSDFGLAGGANTQYF.